The TCR beta chain described here comes from a study of regulatory T cells in long-lasting Graves disease. As for this clonotype: What it binds is unknown.

Per germline, CDR1 KGHSH and CDR2 LQKENI. CDR3 length: 20 amino acids. The V gene lost 0 bases and the J gene lost 3 bases, with 26 bases spanning the gap. The study's findings and limits: TRBV28, TRBJ1-2 and TRBJ2-5 were segments that persistent disease favored.

iRepertoire HTBI primers and Arm-PCR of CDR3 regions built TCR beta libraries. TCRdb reprocessed the multiplex PCR reads via MiXCR and lists one record per CDR3 protein. The sample records about 620,000 distinct CDR3 sequences, about 16% being singletons. Time point reported: newly diagnosed GD, antithyroid drugs for less than 3 months. PBMCs were the source of the RNA used for TCR sequencing. Graves' disease diagnosis relied on American Thyroid Association guidelines. These sequences were also reported in another study, on T cells in Graves' hyperthyroidism and ophthalmopathy. That paper states: Newly diagnosed hyperthyroidism patients aged 18 to 65 years had disease lasting under 2 months.

This specimen was peripheral blood mononuclear cells (PBMCs), taken at new diagnosis, from a patient treated with antithyroid drugs. This clonotype was sampled from a woman in her thirties with Graves disease. V gene TRBV18 combines with J gene TRBJ2-5; TRBD1 or TRBD2 may be the D gene (5 bases each). The CDR3 DNA reads as TGTGCCAGCTCACCACCGGTGGGGCAGCTCCGCGGGTTTTACGAAGAGACCCAGTACTTC. It encodes CASSPPVGQLRGFYEETQYF.